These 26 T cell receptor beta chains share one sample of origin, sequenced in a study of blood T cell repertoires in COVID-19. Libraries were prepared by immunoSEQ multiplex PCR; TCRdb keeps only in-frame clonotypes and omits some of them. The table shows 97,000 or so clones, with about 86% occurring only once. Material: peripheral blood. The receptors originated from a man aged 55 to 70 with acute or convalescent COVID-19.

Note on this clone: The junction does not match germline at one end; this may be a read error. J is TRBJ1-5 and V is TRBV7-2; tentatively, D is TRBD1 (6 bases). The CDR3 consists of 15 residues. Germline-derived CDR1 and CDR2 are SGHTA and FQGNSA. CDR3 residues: CASTLGGLSNQPQHF. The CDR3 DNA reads TGTGCCAGCACCTTAGGGGGACTGAGCAATCAGCCCCAGCATTTT.

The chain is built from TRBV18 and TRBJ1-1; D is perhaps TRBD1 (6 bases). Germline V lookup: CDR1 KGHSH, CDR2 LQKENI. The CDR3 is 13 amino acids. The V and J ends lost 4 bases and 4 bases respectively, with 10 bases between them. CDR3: CASSRQEATEAFF. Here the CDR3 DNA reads TGTGCCAGCTCACGACAGGAGGCCACTGAAGCTTTCTTT.

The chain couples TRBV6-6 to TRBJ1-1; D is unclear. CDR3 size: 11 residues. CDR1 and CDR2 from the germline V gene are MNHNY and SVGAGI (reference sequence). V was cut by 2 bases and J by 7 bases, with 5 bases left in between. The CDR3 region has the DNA TGTGCCAGCAGTTACGTGAGTGAAGCTTTCTTT. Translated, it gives CASSYVSEAFF.

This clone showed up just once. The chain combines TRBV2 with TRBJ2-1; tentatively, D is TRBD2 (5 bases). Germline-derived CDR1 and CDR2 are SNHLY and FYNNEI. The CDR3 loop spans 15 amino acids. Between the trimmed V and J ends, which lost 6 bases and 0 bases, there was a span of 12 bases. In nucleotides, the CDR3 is TGTGCCAGCAGGGAGGTAATCAGCTCCTACAATGAGCAGTTCTTC. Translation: CASREVISSYNEQFF.

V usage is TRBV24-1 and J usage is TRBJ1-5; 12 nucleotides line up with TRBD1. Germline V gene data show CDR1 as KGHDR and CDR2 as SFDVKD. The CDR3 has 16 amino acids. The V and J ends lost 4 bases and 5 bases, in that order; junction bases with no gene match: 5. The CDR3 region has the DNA TGTGCCACCAGTGAAGGGACAGGGGGCCAGGATCAGCCCCAGCATTTT. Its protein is CATSEGTGGQDQPQHF.

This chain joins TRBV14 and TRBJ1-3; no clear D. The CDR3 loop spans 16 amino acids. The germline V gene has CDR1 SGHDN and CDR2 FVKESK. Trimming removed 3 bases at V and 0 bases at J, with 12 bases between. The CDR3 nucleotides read TGTGCCAGCAGCCACCTCCCCCGGAGCTCTGGAAACACCATATATTTT. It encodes CASSHLPRSSGNTIYF.

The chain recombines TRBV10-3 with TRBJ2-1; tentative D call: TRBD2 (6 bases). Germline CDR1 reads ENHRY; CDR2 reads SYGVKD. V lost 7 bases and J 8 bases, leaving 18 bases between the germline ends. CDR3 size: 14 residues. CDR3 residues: CAINGGAGGDEQFF. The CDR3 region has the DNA TGTGCCATCAACGGAGGGGCGGGCGGGGATGAGCAGTTCTTC.

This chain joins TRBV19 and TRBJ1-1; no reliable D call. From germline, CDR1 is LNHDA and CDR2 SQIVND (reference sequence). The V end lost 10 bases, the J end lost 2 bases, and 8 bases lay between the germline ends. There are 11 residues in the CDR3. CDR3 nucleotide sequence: TGTGCCACCTCAGTCAACACTGAAGCTTTCTTT. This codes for CATSVNTEAFF. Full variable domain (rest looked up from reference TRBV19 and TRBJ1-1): DGGITQSPKYLFRKEGQNVTLSCEQNLNHDAMYWYRQDPGQGLRLIYYSQIVNDFQKGDIAEGYSVSREKKESFPLTVTSAQKNPTAFYLCATSVNTEAFFGQGTRLTVV.

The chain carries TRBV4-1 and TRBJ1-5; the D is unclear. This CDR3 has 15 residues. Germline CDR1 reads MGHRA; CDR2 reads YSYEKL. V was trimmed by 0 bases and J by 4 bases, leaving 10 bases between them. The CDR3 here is CASSQDGERNQPQHF. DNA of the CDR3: TGCGCCAGCAGCCAAGATGGGGAGAGAAATCAGCCCCAGCATTTT.

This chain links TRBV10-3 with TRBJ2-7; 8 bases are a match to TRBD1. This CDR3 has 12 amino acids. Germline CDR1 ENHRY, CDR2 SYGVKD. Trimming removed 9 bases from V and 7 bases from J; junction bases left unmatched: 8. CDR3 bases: TGTGCCATACGACAGGGGACCGGAGAGCAGTACTTC. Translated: CAIRQGTGEQYF.

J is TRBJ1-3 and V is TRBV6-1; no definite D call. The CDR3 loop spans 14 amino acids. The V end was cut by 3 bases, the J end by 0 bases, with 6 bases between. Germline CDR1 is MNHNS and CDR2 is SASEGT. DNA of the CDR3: TGTGCCAGCAGTGAGGCCAGCTCTGGAAACACCATATATTTT. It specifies CASSEASSGNTIYF.

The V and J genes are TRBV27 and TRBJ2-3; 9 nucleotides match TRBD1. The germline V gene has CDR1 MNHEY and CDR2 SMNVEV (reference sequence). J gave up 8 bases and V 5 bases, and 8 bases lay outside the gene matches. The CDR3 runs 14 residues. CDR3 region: CASSPGTGRSTQYF. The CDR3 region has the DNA TGTGCCAGCAGTCCTGGGACAGGGCGAAGTACGCAGTATTTT.

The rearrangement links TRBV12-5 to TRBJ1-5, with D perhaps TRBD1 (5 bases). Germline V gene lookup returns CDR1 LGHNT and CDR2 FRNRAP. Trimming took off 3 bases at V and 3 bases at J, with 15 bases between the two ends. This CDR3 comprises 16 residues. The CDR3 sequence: CASGFIGGALNQPQHF. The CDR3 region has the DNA TGTGCTAGTGGTTTCATTGGAGGGGCCCTCAATCAGCCCCAGCATTTT. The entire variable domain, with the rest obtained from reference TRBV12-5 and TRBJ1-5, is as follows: DARVTQTPRHKVTEMGQEVTMRCQPILGHNTVFWYRQTMMQGLELLAYFRNRAPLDDSGMPKDRFSAEMPDATLATLKIQPSEPRDSAVYFCASGFIGGALNQPQHFGDGTRLSIL.

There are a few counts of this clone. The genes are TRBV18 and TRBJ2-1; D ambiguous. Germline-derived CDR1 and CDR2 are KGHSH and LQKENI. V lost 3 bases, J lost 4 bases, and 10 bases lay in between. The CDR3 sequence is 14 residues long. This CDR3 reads CASSPNSNYNEQFF. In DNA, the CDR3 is TGTGCCAGCTCACCCAACTCGAATTACAATGAGCAGTTCTTC.

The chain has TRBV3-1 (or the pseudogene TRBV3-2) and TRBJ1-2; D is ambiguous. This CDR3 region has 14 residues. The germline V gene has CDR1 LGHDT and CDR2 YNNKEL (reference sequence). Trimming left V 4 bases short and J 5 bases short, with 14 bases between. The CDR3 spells CASSPPGEQYGYTF. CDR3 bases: TGTGCCAGCAGCCCCCCGGGAGAGCAATATGGCTACACCTTC.

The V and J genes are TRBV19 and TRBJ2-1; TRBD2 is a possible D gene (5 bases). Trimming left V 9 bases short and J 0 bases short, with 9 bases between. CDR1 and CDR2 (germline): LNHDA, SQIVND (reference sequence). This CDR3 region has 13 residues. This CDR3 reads CASSEGSYNEQFF. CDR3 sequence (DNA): TGTGCCAGCTCCGAGGGCTCCTACAATGAGCAGTTCTTC.

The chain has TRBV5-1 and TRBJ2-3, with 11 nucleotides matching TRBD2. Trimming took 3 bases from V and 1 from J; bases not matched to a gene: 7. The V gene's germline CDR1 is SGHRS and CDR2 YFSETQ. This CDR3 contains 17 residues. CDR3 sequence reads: CASSSKTSGDRTDTQYF. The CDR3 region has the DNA TGCGCCAGCAGCTCCAAGACTAGCGGGGACCGCACAGATACGCAGTATTTT.

The CDR3 is CASSYSSGRVSNEQFF. CDR3 DNA: TGTGCCAGCAGTTACTCGAGCGGGAGGGTATCCAATGAGCAGTTCTTC. V and J are TRBV6-2 or TRBV6-3 and TRBJ2-1; TRBD2 matches 10 bases. The junction had 5 bases not matched to a gene; V was cut back by 0 bases and J by 6 bases. This CDR3 region has 16 residues. Germline V gene sequence: CDR1 MNHEY, CDR2 SVGEGT.

This CDR3 reads CASSPPETIGTQYF. The CDR3 coding sequence is TGTGCCAGCTCACCACCCGAAACTATAGGTACGCAGTATTTT. The chain is built from TRBV18 and TRBJ2-3; D gene uncertain. This CDR3 is built from 14 residues. Trimming shortened V by 0 bases and J by 8 bases, and 12 bases separated the two germline ends. Germline V gives CDR1 KGHSH, CDR2 LQKENI.

The CDR3 DNA is TGTGCCTGGAGCGGGGGGTTGGACCCGATAACCATATATTTT. Translation gives CAWSGGLDPITIYF. This rearrangement joins TRBV30 to TRBJ1-3; D may be TRBD1 (5 bases). V was cut by 3 bases and J by 10 bases, with 19 bases left in between. The CDR3 loop spans 14 amino acids. Germline-derived CDR1 and CDR2 are GTSNPN and SVGIG (reference sequence).

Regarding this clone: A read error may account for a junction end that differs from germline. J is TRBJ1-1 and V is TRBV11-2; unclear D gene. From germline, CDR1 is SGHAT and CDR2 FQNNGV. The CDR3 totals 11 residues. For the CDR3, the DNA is TGTGCCAGCCGAGCCAACAGTGAAGCTTTCTTT. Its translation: CASRANSEAFF.

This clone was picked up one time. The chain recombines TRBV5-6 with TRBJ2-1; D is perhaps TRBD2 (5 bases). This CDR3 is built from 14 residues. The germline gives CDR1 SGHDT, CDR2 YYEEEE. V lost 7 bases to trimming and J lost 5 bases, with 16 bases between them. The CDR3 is CASHFFKRDNEQFF. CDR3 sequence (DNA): TGTGCCAGCCACTTCTTCAAGAGGGACAATGAGCAGTTCTTC.

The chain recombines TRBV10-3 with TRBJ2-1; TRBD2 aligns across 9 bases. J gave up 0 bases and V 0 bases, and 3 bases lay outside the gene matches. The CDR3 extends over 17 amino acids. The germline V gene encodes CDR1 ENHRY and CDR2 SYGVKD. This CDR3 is CAISESGLASSYNEQFF. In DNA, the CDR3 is TGTGCCATCAGTGAGTCGGGACTAGCCAGCTCCTACAATGAGCAGTTCTTC.

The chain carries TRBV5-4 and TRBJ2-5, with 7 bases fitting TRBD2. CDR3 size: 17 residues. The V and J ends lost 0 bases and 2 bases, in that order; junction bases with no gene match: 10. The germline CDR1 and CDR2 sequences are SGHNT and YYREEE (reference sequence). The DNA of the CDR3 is TGTGCCAGCAGCTTGGTGGTGACTAGCCTATTTCAAGAGACCCAGTACTTC. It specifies CASSLVVTSLFQETQYF.

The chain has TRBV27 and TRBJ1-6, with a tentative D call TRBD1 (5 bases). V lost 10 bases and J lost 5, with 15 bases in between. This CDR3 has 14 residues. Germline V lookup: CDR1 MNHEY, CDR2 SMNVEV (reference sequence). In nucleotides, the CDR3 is TGTGCCACCCAAAGACAGAGCCATAATTCACCCCTCCACTTT. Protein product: CATQRQSHNSPLHF.

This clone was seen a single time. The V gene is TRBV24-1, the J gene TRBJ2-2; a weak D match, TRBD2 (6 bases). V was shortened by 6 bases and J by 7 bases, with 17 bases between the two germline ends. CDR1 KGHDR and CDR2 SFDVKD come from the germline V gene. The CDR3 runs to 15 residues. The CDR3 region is CATSTSRRGGGELFF. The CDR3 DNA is TGTGCCACCAGTACTAGCCGGAGAGGAGGCGGGGAGCTGTTTTTT.